This T cell receptor (beta chain) was sequenced during a study of cytomegalovirus exposure and HLA in healthy donors. Study outcomes and limitations: As immune exposure information, only CMV serostatus was available. Accurate prediction of HLA-A and HLA-B alleles (for most subjects) was reportedly achieved from TCR beta sequences. Some V segments, TRBV6-2 and TRBV6-3 among them, were indistinguishable and were therefore excluded.

The V gene lost 5 bases and the J gene lost 2 bases, with 10 bases spanning the gap. CDR3 length equals 14 residues. Germline CDR1 is SGHTA and CDR2 is FQGNSA. This clone appeared a few times. Its cognate antigen is unknown. PCR primers comprised 60 Vbeta and 13 Jbeta primers. Source study methods: Later, tens of millions of unique TCR beta chains were counted in an analysis, and approximately 10 million of them were shared. The method was immunoSEQ multiplex PCR; TCRdb's version includes in-frame clones alone and lacks a portion of them. V, J and clone size reflect that table, while D and trimming were determined from the DNA. The data hold 85,000 to 120,000 clones, with over 75% observed a single time.

Input material: PBMCs. V usage is TRBV7-2 and J usage is TRBJ2-1; the D gene is possibly TRBD1 (6 bases). This clonotype was obtained from a man in his fifties or sixties in good health and CMV-seronegative. CDR3 protein: CASSPTGTYNEQFF. The CDR3 coding sequence is TGTGCCAGCAGCCCCACAGGGACCTACAATGAGCAGTTCTTC.